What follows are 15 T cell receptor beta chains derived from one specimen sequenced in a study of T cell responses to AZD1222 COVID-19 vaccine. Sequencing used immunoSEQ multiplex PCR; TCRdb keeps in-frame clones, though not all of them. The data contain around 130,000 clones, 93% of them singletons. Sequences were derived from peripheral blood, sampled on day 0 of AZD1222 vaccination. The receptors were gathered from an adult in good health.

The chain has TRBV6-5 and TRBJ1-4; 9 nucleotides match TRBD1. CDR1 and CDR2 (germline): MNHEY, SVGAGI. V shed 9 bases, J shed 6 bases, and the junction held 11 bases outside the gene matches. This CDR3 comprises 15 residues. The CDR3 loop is CASFTSDRGYEKLFF. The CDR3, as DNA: TGTGCCAGTTTTACGTCGGACAGGGGTTATGAAAAACTGTTTTTT.

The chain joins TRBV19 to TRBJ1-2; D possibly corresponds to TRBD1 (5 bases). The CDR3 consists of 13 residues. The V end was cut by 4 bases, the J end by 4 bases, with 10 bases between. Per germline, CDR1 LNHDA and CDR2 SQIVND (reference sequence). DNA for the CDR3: TGTGCCAGTAGTACCCTGGGGGGCTATGGCTACACCTTC. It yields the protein CASSTLGGYGYTF. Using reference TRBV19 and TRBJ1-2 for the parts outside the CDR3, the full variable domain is DGGITQSPKYLFRKEGQNVTLSCEQNLNHDAMYWYRQDPGQGLRLIYYSQIVNDFQKGDIAEGYSVSREKKESFPLTVTSAQKNPTAFYLCASSTLGGYGYTFGSGTRLTVV.

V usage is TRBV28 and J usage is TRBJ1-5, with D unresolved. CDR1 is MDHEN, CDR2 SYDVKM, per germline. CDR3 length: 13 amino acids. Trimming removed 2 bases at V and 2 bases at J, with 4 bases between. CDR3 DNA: TGTGCCAGCAGTTTAATGCGCAATCAGCCCCAGCATTTT. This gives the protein CASSLMRNQPQHF. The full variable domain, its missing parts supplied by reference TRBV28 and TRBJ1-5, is DVKVTQSSRYLVKRTGEKVFLECVQDMDHENMFWYRQDPGLGLRLIYFSYDVKMKEKGDIPEGYSVSREKKERFSLILESASTNQTSMYLCASSLMRNQPQHFGDGTRLSIL.

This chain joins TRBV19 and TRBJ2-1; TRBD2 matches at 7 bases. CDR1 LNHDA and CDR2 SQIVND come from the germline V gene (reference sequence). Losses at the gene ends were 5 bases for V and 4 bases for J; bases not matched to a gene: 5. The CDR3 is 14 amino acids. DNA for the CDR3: TGTGCCAGTAGTGTGGGGGAGGGTTACAATGAGCAGTTCTTC. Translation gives CASSVGEGYNEQFF.

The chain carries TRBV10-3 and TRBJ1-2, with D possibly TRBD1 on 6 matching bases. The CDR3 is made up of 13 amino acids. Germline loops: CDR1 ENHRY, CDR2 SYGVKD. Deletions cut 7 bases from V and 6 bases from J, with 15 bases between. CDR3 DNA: TGTGCCATCACCCAAGGGGGGGCCCATGGCTACACCTTC. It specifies CAITQGGAHGYTF.

The CDR3 nucleotides are TGTGCCAGCTCACCAGGTTCGGCCGACCAAGCTTTCTTT. Encoded protein: CASSPGSADQAFF. The rearrangement links TRBV18 to TRBJ1-1, with D unresolved. This CDR3 is 13 amino acids long. V shed 2 bases and J shed 9 bases, with 13 bases lying between them. Looked up from germline, CDR1 is KGHSH and CDR2 is LQKENI.

This CDR3 is CASSQELRGRRETQYF. CDR3 nucleotides: TGTGCCAGCAGCCAAGAATTAAGGGGGAGGAGAGAGACCCAGTACTTC. The chain joins TRBV14 to TRBJ2-5; D is tentatively TRBD1 or TRBD2 (6 bases each). The germline gives CDR1 SGHDN, CDR2 FVKESK. V was clipped by 0 bases and J by 4 bases, with 15 bases between them. CDR3 size: 16 residues.

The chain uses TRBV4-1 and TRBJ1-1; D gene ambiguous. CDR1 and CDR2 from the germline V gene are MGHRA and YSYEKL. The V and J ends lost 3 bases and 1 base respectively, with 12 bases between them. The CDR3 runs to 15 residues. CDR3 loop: CASSQRLAENTEAFF. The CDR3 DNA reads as TGCGCCAGCAGCCAGCGTTTGGCAGAGAACACTGAAGCTTTCTTT.

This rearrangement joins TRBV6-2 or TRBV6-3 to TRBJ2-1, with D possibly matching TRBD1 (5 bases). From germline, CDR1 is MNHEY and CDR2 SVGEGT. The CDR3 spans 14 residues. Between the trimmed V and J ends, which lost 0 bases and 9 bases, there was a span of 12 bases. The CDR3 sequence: CASSYSDILGEQFF. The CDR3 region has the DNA TGTGCCAGCAGTTACTCGGACATTTTGGGTGAGCAGTTCTTC.

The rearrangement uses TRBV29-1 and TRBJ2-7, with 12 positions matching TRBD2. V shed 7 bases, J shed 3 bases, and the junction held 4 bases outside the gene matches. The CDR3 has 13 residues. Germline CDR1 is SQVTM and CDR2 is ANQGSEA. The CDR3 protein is CSAGLAGRYEQYF. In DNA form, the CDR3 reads TGCAGCGCTGGACTAGCGGGACGCTACGAGCAGTACTTC.

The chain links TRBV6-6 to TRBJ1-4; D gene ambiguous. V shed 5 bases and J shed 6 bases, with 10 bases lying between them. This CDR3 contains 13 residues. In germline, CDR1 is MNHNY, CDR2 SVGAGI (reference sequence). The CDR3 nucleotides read TGTGCCAGCAGTCCCCCTTTTGATGAAAAACTGTTTTTT. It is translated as CASSPPFDEKLFF.

CDR3: CASSSLESGGYTF. The CDR3 nucleotides read TGTGCCAGCAGCTCTTTAGAGTCTGGCGGCTACACCTTC. V usage is TRBV12-3 or TRBV12-4 and J usage is TRBJ1-2; no reliable D call. Trimming stripped 6 bases from V and 8 bases from J, with 16 bases between. The CDR3 runs 13 residues.

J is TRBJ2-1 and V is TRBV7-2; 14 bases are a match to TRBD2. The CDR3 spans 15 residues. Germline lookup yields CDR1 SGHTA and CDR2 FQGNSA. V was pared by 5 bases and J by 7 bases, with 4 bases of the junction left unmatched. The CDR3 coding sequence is TGTGCCAGCAGCCCGACTAGCGGGAGGGGTAATGAGCAGTTCTTC. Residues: CASSPTSGRGNEQFF.

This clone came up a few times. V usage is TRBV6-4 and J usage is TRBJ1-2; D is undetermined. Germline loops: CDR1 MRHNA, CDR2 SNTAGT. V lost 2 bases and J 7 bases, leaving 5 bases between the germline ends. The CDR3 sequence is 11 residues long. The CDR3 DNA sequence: TGTGCCAGCAGTGACAGGGCTGGCTACACCTTC. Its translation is CASSDRAGYTF.

The CDR3: CASNKGGGTEAFF. The DNA for the CDR3 is TGTGCCAGTAACAAAGGGGGAGGCACTGAAGCTTTCTTT. V and J are TRBV19 and TRBJ1-1; D possibly corresponds to TRBD1 (6 bases). CDR1 and CDR2 from the germline V gene are LNHDA and SQIVND (reference sequence). The CDR3 length is 13 residues. V was cut by 7 bases and J by 4 bases, with 13 bases left in between.